This T cell receptor (beta chain) was retrieved from a study of cytomegalovirus exposure and HLA in healthy donors. Findings and caveats of the study: Researchers catalogued under 200 TCR beta chains as cytomegalovirus-associated.

Note on this clone: Its antigen is currently unknown.

CDR3 length: 13 amino acids. CDR1 is SNHLY and CDR2 is FYNNEI in the germline V gene. Trimming pared 6 bases from V and 2 bases from J, leaving 11 bases between. A multiplex PCR was run with 60 Vbeta primers and 13 Jbeta primers. Source study methods: In a later analysis, of approximately 81 million unique beta chains, about 10 million appeared in at least two donors. Assay: immunoSEQ multiplex PCR; the TCRdb copy retains only in-frame clones and omits some. That table gives V, J and clone size, and the DNA gave D and trimming. The sample records approximately 130,000 clones, over 65% being singletons.

Sequencing was carried out using PBMCs. This clonotype originated in a man between 50 and 59 years old in good health and CMV-seronegative. The chain carries TRBV2 and TRBJ2-7; D gene unclear. The CDR3 nucleotides read TGTGCCAGCAGAGGCTACGGAGCCTACGAGCAGTACTTC. This translates into CASRGYGAYEQYF. The whole variable domain, remainder taken from reference TRBV2 and TRBJ2-7, is EPEVTQTPSHQVTQMGQEVILRCVPISNHLYFYWYRQILGQKVEFLVSFYNNEISEKSEIFDDQFSVERPDGSNFTLKIRSTKLEDSAMYFCASRGYGAYEQYFGPGTRLTVT.